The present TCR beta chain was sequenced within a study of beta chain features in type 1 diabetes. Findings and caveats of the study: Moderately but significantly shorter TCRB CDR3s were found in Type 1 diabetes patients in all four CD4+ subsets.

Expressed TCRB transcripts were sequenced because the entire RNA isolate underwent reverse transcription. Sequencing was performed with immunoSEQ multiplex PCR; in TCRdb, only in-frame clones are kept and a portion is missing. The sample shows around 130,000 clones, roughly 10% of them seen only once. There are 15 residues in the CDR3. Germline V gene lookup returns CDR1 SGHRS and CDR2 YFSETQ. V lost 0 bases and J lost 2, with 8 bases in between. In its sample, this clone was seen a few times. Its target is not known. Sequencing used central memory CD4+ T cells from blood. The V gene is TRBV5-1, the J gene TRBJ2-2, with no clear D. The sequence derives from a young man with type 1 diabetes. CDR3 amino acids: CASSLGFLNTGELFF. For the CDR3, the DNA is TGCGCCAGCAGCTTGGGTTTTCTCAACACCGGGGAGCTGTTTTTT.